This is a list of T cell receptor beta chains from one sample in a study of T cells in Graves' hyperthyroidism and ophthalmopathy. TCRdb called the multiplex PCR reads again in MiXCR, with one record for every CDR3 protein. This table has about 640,000 distinct CDR3 sequences, roughly 20% appearing once. Material for sequencing was blood. Receptor source: a man aged 25 to 45 with Graves' ophthalmopathy. Both conserved end residues are part of each CDR3.

v_call: TRBV10-3
j_call: TRBJ2-7
cdr3_aa: CAISELQGRAEQYF

v_call: TRBV29-1
j_call: TRBJ1-1
cdr3_aa: CSADSGNTEAFF

v_call: TRBV3-1
j_call: TRBJ2-5
cdr3_aa: CASSQAGFQETQYF

v_call: TRBV7-8
j_call: TRBJ2-5
cdr3_aa: CASSLYSGKQETQYF

v_call: TRBV13
j_call: TRBJ2-3
cdr3_aa: CASSSPATDTQYF

v_call: TRBV20-1
j_call: TRBJ1-5
cdr3_aa: CSASQGPFQPQHF

v_call: TRBV20-1
j_call: TRBJ2-1
cdr3_aa: CSARDLPLAGYNEQFF

v_call: TRBV6-1
j_call: TRBJ2-7
cdr3_aa: CASSAGTGGTYEQYF

v_call: TRBV2
j_call: TRBJ1-1
cdr3_aa: CASREQGPEAFF

v_call: TRBV12-3/TRBV12-4
j_call: TRBJ1-5
cdr3_aa: CASRPTGFGNQPQHF

v_call: TRBV12-3/TRBV12-4
j_call: TRBJ2-5
cdr3_aa: CASSFSAGMETQYF